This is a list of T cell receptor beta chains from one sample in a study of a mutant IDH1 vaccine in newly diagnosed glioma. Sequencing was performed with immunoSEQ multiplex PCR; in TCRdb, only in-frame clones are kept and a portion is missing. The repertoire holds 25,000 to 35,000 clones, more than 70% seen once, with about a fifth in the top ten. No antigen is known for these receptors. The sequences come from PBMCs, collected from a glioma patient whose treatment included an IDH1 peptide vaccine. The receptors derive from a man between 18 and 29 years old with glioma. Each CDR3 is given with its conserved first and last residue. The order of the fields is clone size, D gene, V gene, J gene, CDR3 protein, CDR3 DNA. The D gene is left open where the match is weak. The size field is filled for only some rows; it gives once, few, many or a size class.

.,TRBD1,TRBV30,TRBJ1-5,CAWGDRGPNHF,TGTGCCTGGGGCGACAGGGGCCCTAATCATTTT
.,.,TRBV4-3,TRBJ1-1,CASSPGRMNTEAFF,TGCGCCAGCAGCCCCGGGCGGATGAACACTGAAGCTTTCTTT
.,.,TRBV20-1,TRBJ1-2,CSARTDYGYTF,TGCAGTGCTAGAACGGACTATGGCTACACCTTC
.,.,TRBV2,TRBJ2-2,CASSETPTGELFF,TGTGCCAGCAGTGAAACCCCTACCGGGGAGCTGTTTTTT
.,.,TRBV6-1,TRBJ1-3,CASSKDLSGSGNTIYF,TGTGCCAGCAGTAAAGACCTCTCGGGCTCTGGAAACACCATATATTTT
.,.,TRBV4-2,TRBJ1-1,CASSQEIDTNTEAFF,TGTGCCAGCAGCCAAGAGATAGATACAAACACTGAAGCTTTCTTT
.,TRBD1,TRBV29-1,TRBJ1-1,CSVVGQGNTEAFF,TGCAGCGTGGTGGGACAGGGGAACACTGAAGCTTTCTTT
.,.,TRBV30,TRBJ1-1,CAWSAGTNTEAFF,TGTGCCTGGAGCGCCGGGACGAACACTGAAGCTTTCTTT
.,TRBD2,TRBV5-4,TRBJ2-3,CASSGEASGITDTQYF,TGTGCCAGCAGCGGGGAGGCTAGCGGAATCACAGATACGCAGTATTTT
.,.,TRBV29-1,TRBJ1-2,CSGYRVNYGYTF,TGCAGCGGATACAGAGTTAACTATGGCTACACCTTC
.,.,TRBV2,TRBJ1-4,CASLRGSGEKLFF,TGTGCCAGCCTAAGGGGGTCAGGGGAAAAACTGTTTTTT
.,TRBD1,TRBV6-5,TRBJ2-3,CASTKTGTGDTQYF,TGTGCCAGCACCAAGACAGGGACCGGAGATACGCAGTATTTT
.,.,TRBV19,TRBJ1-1,CASTQRENTEAFF,TGTGCCAGTACACAGCGGGAGAACACTGAAGCTTTCTTT
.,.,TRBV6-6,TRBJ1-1,CASRQGFRGDTEAFF,TGTGCCAGCAGACAAGGGTTTAGAGGCGACACTGAAGCTTTCTTT
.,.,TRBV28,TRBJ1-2,CASSFAGGSYGYTF,TGTGCCAGCAGTTTCGCCGGGGGGAGCTATGGCTACACCTTC
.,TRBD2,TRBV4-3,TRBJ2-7,CASSQASGRSYEQYF,TGCGCCAGCAGCCAAGCTAGCGGGAGGTCCTACGAGCAGTACTTC
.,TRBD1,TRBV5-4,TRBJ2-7,CASTTFGQGADEQYF,TGTGCCAGCACCACCTTTGGACAGGGGGCCGACGAGCAGTACTTC
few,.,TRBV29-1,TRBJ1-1,CSVAQGFDTEAFF,TGCAGCGTTGCCCAGGGCTTTGACACTGAAGCTTTCTTT
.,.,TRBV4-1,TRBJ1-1,CASSQGSGGPNTEAFF,TGCGCCAGCAGCCAAGGAAGCGGGGGCCCGAACACTGAAGCTTTCTTT
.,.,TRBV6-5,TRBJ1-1,CASSLGGKNTEAFF,TGTGCCAGCAGTTTAGGAGGGAAGAACACTGAAGCTTTCTTT
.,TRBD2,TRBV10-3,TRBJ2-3,CAISPGLAGFTDTQYF,TGTGCCATCAGTCCTGGACTAGCGGGATTCACAGATACGCAGTATTTT
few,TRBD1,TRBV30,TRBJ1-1,CAWSNRGDGEAFF,TGTGCCTGGAGTAACAGGGGGGATGGTGAAGCTTTCTTT
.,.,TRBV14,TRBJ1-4,CASSSRGNKNLFF,TGTGCCAGCAGCTCCAGGGGTAACAAAAACCTGTTTTTT
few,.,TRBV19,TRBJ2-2,CASKEGSSDTGELFF,TGTGCCAGTAAGGAAGGGAGTTCCGACACCGGGGAGCTGTTTTTT
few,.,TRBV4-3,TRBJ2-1,CASSQVQDVSYNEQFF,TGCGCCAGCAGCCAAGTCCAGGATGTCTCCTACAATGAGCAGTTCTTC
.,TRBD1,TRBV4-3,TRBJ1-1,CASSHQVRDRGWNTEAFF,TGCGCCAGCAGCCACCAGGTCCGGGACAGGGGATGGAACACTGAAGCTTTCTTT
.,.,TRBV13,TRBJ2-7,CASSSWGFSTYEQYF,TGTGCCAGCAGCTCGTGGGGATTTTCTACCTACGAGCAGTACTTC
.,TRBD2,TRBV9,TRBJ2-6,CASGGGRISGANVLTF,TGTGCCAGCGGGGGGGGACGGATCTCTGGGGCCAACGTCCTGACTTTC
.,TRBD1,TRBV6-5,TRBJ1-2,CASSSRGLGNYGYTF,TGTGCCAGCAGTTCTAGGGGGCTGGGTAACTATGGCTACACCTTC
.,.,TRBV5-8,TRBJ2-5,CASSSHPSRETQYF,TGTGCCAGCAGCTCCCATCCATCGCGAGAGACCCAGTACTTC
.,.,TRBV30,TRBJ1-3,CAWSVHKSAIYF,TGTGCCTGGAGTGTACACAAGTCAGCCATATATTTT
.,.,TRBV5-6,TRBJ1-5,CASSIQGNQPQHF,TGTGCCAGCAGCATACAGGGAAATCAGCCCCAGCATTTT
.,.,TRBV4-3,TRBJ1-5,CASSQDPAGNQPQHF,TGCGCCAGCAGCCAAGACCCCGCGGGCAATCAGCCCCAGCATTTT
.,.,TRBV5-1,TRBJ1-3,CASSSPPGDYSGNTIYF,TGCGCCAGCAGCTCGCCCCCCGGGGACTACTCTGGAAACACCATATATTTT
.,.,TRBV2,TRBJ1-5,CASRETGNQPQHF,TGTGCCAGCCGGGAGACGGGCAATCAGCCCCAGCATTTT
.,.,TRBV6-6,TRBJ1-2,CASSEGGYGYTF,TGTGCCAGCAGCGAGGGGGGTTATGGCTACACCTTC
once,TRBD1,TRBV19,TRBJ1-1,CASAPGLRGPNTEAFF,TGTGCCAGTGCCCCCGGGTTGAGGGGGCCGAACACTGAAGCTTTCTTT
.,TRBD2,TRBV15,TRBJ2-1,CATSRVRLAGGGEQFF,TGTGCCACCAGCAGAGTGAGGCTAGCGGGAGGAGGTGAGCAGTTCTTC
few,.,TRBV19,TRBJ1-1,CASSPALLSEAFF,TGTGCCAGTAGTCCGGCCCTGTTATCTGAAGCTTTCTTT
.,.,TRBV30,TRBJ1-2,CAGLGRTPSLGYTF,TGTGCCGGCCTAGGTAGGACCCCGTCTTTGGGCTACACCTTC
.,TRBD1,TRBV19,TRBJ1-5,CASSSGQGHQPQHF,TGTGCCAGTAGTTCCGGACAGGGACATCAGCCCCAGCATTTT
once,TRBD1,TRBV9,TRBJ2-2,CASSPGTGGTGELFF,TGTGCCAGCAGCCCAGGAACAGGGGGGACCGGGGAGCTGTTTTTT
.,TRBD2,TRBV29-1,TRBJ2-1,CSVEGLARGIYNEQFF,TGCAGCGTTGAAGGACTAGCCCGAGGGATCTACAATGAGCAGTTCTTC
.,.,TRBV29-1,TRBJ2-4,CSVERYQAKNIQYF,TGCAGCGTTGAACGGTATCAAGCCAAAAACATTCAGTACTTC
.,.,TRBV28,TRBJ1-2,CASSAVLEGGYTF,TGTGCCAGCAGTGCCGTCCTCGAGGGTGGCTACACCTTC
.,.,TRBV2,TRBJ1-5,CASSEDDLMWSQPQHF,TGTGCCAGCAGTGAAGATGACCTTATGTGGAGTCAGCCCCAGCATTTT